This T cell receptor (beta chain) was observed in a study of regulatory T cells in long-lasting Graves disease. Across the whole study: Persistent cases were those of Graves' disease that involved over 5 years of antithyroid drugs with positive TSH receptor antibodies.

Arm-PCR of CDR3 regions and iRepertoire HTBI primers were used to build TCR beta libraries. MiXCR, applied by TCRdb to the multiplex PCR reads, yields one record per CDR3 protein. The sample contains about 400,000 distinct CDR3 sequences, roughly 20% of which appear only once. Study-wide findings and caveats: Analysis covered peripheral blood alone, not thyroid tissue. Favored usage of TRBV28, TRBJ1-2 and TRBJ2-5 was recorded in persistent disease.

Remarks on this clonotype: Its antigen remains unidentified.

The sample's time point: persistent/refractory GD, antithyroid drugs over 5 years with positive TRAb. Making the TCR library involved RNA that had been extracted from PBMCs. The authors diagnosed Graves' disease using American Thyroid Association guidelines. Trimming shortened V by 4 bases and J by 0 bases, and 11 bases separated the two germline ends. Germline loops: CDR1 SGHRS, CDR2 YFSETQ. The CDR3 loop spans 15 amino acids. V usage is TRBV5-1 and J usage is TRBJ1-3; no firm D call. Sequences were derived from peripheral blood mononuclear cells (PBMCs), sampled when the disease was refractory, from a patient treated with antithyroid drugs. The receptor comes from a female donor with Graves disease. CDR3 sequence (DNA): TGCGCCAGCAGCGAAACGCAGGTCTCTGGAAACACCATATATTTT. Translation: CASSETQVSGNTIYF.